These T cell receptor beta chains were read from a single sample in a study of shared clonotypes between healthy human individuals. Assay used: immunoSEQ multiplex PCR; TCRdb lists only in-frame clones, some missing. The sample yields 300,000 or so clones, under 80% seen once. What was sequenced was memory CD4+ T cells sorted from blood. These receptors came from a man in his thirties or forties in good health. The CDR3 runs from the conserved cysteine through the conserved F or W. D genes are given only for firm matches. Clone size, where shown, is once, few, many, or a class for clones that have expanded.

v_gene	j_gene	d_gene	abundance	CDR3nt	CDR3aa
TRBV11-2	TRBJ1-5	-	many	TGTGCCAGCAGCTTAACGGACGGCAATCAGCCCCAGCATTTT	CASSLTDGNQPQHF
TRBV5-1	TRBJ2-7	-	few	TGCGCCAGCAGCCGGACTTACACCTACGAGCAGTACTTC	CASSRTYTYEQYF
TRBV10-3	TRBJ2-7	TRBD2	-	TGTGCCATCAGCCGGGGGGATAAATACGAGCAGTACTTC	CAISRGDKYEQYF
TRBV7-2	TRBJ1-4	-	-	TGTGCCAGCAGCTTATTGGGGAGGGGTAATGAAAAACTGTTTTTT	CASSLLGRGNEKLFF
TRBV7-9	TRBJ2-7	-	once	TGTGCCAGCAGCCCGCACGGGAGCGAGCAGTACTTC	CASSPHGSEQYF
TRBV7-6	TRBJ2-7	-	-	TGTGCCAGCAGCGCAGACCCTCGGCGGGGGCAATCCTACGAGCAGTACTTC	CASSADPRRGQSYEQYF
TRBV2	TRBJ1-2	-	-	TGTGCCAGCAGTGAACGGCAGGATGAAAACTATGGCTACACCTTC	CASSERQDENYGYTF
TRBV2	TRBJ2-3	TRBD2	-	TGTGCCAGCAGTGAACTTCTAGCGGGCCCCGGTTCTTCTACGCAGTATTTT	CASSELLAGPGSSTQYF
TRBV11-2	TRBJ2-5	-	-	TGTGCCAGCAGCCGAGGTTTCGGAGAGACCCAGTACTTC	CASSRGFGETQYF
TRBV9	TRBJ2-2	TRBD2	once	TGTGCCAGCAGCACCCCAGCGGGAGCGGGAGCCGGGGAGCTGTTTTTT	CASSTPAGAGAGELFF
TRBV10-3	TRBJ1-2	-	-	TGTGCCATCAGTGAGCCCGACCACAGCACCTATTATGGCTACACCTTC	CAISEPDHSTYYGYTF
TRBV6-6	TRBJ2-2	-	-	TGTGCCAGCAGTCTAGATCGGAACACCGGGGAGCTGTTTTTT	CASSLDRNTGELFF
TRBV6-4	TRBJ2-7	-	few	TGTGCCAGCAGTGAAGACCGACAGTTTACCTACGAGCAGTACTTC	CASSEDRQFTYEQYF
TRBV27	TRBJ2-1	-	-	TGTGCCAGCAGTTTGAGGGGTTTGGGTGAGCAGTTCTTC	CASSLRGLGEQFF
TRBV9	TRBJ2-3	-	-	TGTGCCAGCACCGATTTAGGGGGGCTGAGCACAGATACGCAGTATTTT	CASTDLGGLSTDTQYF
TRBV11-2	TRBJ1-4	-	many	TGTGCCAGCAGTATACTTCTTAATGAAGGAAAACTGTTTTTT	CASSILLNEGKLFF
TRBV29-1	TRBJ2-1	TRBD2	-	TGCAGCGTTCGGGGATCGGGGGGCAATGAGCAGTTCTTC	CSVRGSGGNEQFF
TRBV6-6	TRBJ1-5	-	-	TGTGCCAGCAGTTACTCGGTAGCAGGGGTGAGTCAGCCCCAGCATTTT	CASSYSVAGVSQPQHF
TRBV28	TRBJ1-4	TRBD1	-	TGTGCCAGCAGTACGCGGACAGGGGATGAAAAACTGTTTTTT	CASSTRTGDEKLFF
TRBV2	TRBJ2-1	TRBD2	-	TGTGCCAGCATCGGGCGGGAGGGCTCCTACAATGAGCAGTTCTTC	CASIGREGSYNEQFF
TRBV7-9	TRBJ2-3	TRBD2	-	TGTGCCAGCAGCCACCGACTAGCGGGAATTAAGGATACGCAGTATTTT	CASSHRLAGIKDTQYF
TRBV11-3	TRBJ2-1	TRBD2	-	TGTGCCAGCAGCGGGACTAGCAGGCTGGGTGAGCAGTTCTTC	CASSGTSRLGEQFF
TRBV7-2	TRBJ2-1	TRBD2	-	TGTGCCAGCAGCTTCCTAGCGGGCTCCTACAATGAGCAGTTCTTC	CASSFLAGSYNEQFF
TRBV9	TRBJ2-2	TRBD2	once	TGTGCCAGCAGCGTAGCCGTACTCCTGGGACTAGGAGGAGACACCGGGGAGCTGTTTTTT	CASSVAVLLGLGGDTGELFF
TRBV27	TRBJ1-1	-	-	TGTGCCAGCAGTTTATCCAGGAACACTGAAGCTTTCTTT	CASSLSRNTEAFF
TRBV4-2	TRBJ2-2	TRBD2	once	TGTGCCAGCAGCCAGGATAGCGGGAGAGGCACCGGGGAGCTGTTTTTT	CASSQDSGRGTGELFF
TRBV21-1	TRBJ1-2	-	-	TGTGCCAGCAGCCGCACCATAGGGGAAGCCTATGGCTACACCTTC	CASSRTIGEAYGYTF
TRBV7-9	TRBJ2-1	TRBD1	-	TGTGCCAGCAGCTTAAGGGACAGCTACAATGAGCAGTTCTTC	CASSLRDSYNEQFF
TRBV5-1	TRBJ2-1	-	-	TGCGCCAGCAGCTTGGAATTTGTTCTTGAGCAGTTCTTC	CASSLEFVLEQFF